The 20 T cell receptor beta chains below come from one sample, sequenced in a study of OX40 agonist ivuxolimab in advanced cancers. Sequencing used immunoSEQ multiplex PCR; TCRdb keeps in-frame clones, though not all of them. Here the sample spans 60,000 or so clones, roughly 89% being singletons. The sample in question was CD4+ or CD8+ T cells sorted from blood, obtained in a trial of the OX40 agonist ivuxolimab. All receptors derive from an adult with an advanced solid tumor such as melanoma, head and neck, liver or kidney cancer.

V and J are TRBV5-1 and TRBJ2-1, with 10 nucleotides matching TRBD2. With V trimmed by 5 bases and J by 4 bases, 0 bases remained unmatched. The CDR3 is 13 residues long. Germline assignment: CDR1 SGHRS and CDR2 YFSETQ. The chain's CDR3 is CASRTSGYNEQFF. The DNA of the CDR3 is TGCGCCAGCAGGACTAGCGGGTACAATGAGCAGTTCTTC.

This clone came up a few times. The rearrangement uses TRBV10-1 and TRBJ2-3; maybe TRBD1 (6 bases). Germline V gene data show CDR1 as WNHNN and CDR2 as SYGVQD (reference sequence). The CDR3 has 14 amino acids. Trimming stripped 8 bases from V and 1 base from J, with 13 bases between. Here the CDR3 reads CASADRPCTDTQYF. The CDR3 region has the DNA TGCGCCAGCGCCGACAGGCCTTGCACAGATACGCAGTATTTT.

V gene TRBV10-2 combines with J gene TRBJ2-1, with 8 nucleotides matching TRBD1. Germline V gene sequence: CDR1 WSHSY, CDR2 SAAADI. The CDR3 is 15 residues long. Trimming at V came to 7 bases and at J to 6 bases, leaving 11 bases not matched to a gene. CDR3 amino acids: CASTTDRASGNEQFF. CDR3 DNA sequence: TGCGCCAGCACCACGGACAGGGCATCGGGCAATGAGCAGTTCTTC.

The gene calls are TRBV6-6 and TRBJ2-3, with 9 bases that match TRBD2. After removal of 0 bases from V and 5 bases from J, the junction contained 6 bases not matched to a gene. CDR1 and CDR2 from the germline V gene are MNHNY and SVGAGI (reference sequence). CDR3 length equals 16 residues. CDR3 loop: CASSYSPAGGQDTQYF. The DNA for the CDR3 is TGTGCCAGCAGTTACTCTCCGGCGGGGGGGCAAGATACGCAGTATTTT.

The DNA for the CDR3 is TGTGCCAGCTCACCACGGGGACTAGCGTACTCCTACGAGCAGTACTTC. Translation gives CASSPRGLAYSYEQYF. The J gene is TRBJ2-7, the V gene TRBV18; 10 bases match TRBD2. The CDR3 consists of 16 residues. V lost 1 base, J lost 0 bases, and 3 bases stayed unmatched. The germline gives CDR1 KGHSH, CDR2 LQKENI.

The V call is TRBV29-1, the J call TRBJ1-2; the match to TRBD1 covers 11 bases. The CDR3 consists of 15 residues. The germline V gene has CDR1 SQVTM and CDR2 ANQGSEA. The trim removed 7 bases at V and 8 bases at J, leaving 15 bases unmatched. This chain's CDR3 is CSAPDGQGASGGYTF. DNA of the CDR3: TGCAGCGCCCCGGACGGACAGGGGGCAAGTGGGGGCTACACCTTC.

V is TRBV30 and J is TRBJ1-2; D uncertain. CDR3 size: 12 residues. Germline V gene lookup returns CDR1 GTSNPN and CDR2 SVGIG (reference sequence). V was trimmed by 7 bases and J by 4 bases, leaving 13 bases between them. The CDR3: CAYYGRSYGYTF. CDR3 bases: TGTGCCTACTACGGCCGGAGCTATGGCTACACCTTC.

The chain is built from TRBV28 and TRBJ1-3; D unclear. Deletions cut 7 bases from V and 4 bases from J, with 17 bases between. Germline V gene lookup returns CDR1 MDHEN and CDR2 SYDVKM. The CDR3 has 15 amino acids. CDR3 DNA: TGTGCCAGCACTGCCCCAGGAGGAGGAGGAAACACCATATATTTT. Translation: CASTAPGGGGNTIYF.

The rearrangement uses TRBV5-1 and TRBJ2-5; 14 positions match TRBD2. V shed 4 bases and J 2 bases; nucleotides not matched to a gene: 7. Germline CDR1 and CDR2: SGHRS and YFSETQ. The CDR3 spans 17 residues. Here the CDR3 DNA reads TGCGCCAGCAGCCCAGGACTAGCGGGAGGATCTCAAGAGACCCAGTACTTC. Protein sequence: CASSPGLAGGSQETQYF.

The chain combines TRBV7-2 with TRBJ1-2; no clear D gene. CDR1 is SGHTA, CDR2 FQGNSA, per germline. The CDR3 consists of 12 residues. Trimming left V 6 bases short and J 7 bases short, with 12 bases between. The chain's CDR3 is CASSLMTGGYTF. The DNA of the CDR3 is TGTGCCAGCAGTTTGATGACGGGTGGCTACACCTTC.

CDR3 nucleotide sequence: TGCAGCGTTTCGGCAGGGGCCCCCTACGAGCAGTACTTC. Its translation is CSVSAGAPYEQYF. This chain joins TRBV29-1 and TRBJ2-7; D possibly corresponds to TRBD1 (6 bases). Per germline, CDR1 SQVTM and CDR2 ANQGSEA. Trimming took 5 bases from V and 2 from J, leaving 13 bases between them. CDR3 size: 13 residues.

V and J are TRBV5-1 and TRBJ1-1, with 9 bases fitting TRBD1. Germline-derived CDR1 and CDR2 are SGHRS and YFSETQ. V was pared by 0 bases and J by 0 bases, with 0 bases of the junction left unmatched. This CDR3 region has 15 residues. This CDR3 reads CASSLGQGVNTEAFF. The CDR3 DNA is TGCGCCAGCAGCTTGGGACAGGGGGTGAACACTGAAGCTTTCTTT.

The V call is TRBV9, the J call TRBJ2-1; 10 bases align to TRBD2. With 0 bases clipped from V and 5 bases from J, the junction kept 2 bases outside the gene matches. CDR3 size: 15 residues. The V gene's germline CDR1 is SGDLS and CDR2 YYNGEE. CDR3 nucleotides: TGTGCCAGCAGCGTAGAACTAGCGGGGAACAATGAGCAGTTCTTC. This encodes CASSVELAGNNEQFF. Drawing the rest from reference TRBV9 and TRBJ2-1, the complete variable domain is DSGVTQTPKHLITATGQRVTLRCSPRSGDLSVYWYQQSLDQGLQFLIQYYNGEERAKGNILERFSAQQFPDLHSELNLSSLELGDSALYFCASSVELAGNNEQFFGPGTRLTVL.

The CDR3 region has the DNA TGTGCCAGTAGTAGGGCCTTCGGACTAGCGGGAGTAGATGAGCAGTTCTTC. Protein: CASSRAFGLAGVDEQFF. The chain employs TRBV19 and TRBJ2-1; the match to TRBD2 covers 13 bases. The CDR3 is made up of 17 amino acids. Looked up from germline, CDR1 is LNHDA and CDR2 is SQIVND (reference sequence). After removal of 4 bases from V and 8 bases from J, the junction contained 11 bases not matched to a gene. Together with reference TRBV19 and TRBJ2-1, the CDR3 gives the full variable domain: DGGITQSPKYLFRKEGQNVTLSCEQNLNHDAMYWYRQDPGQGLRLIYYSQIVNDFQKGDIAEGYSVSREKKESFPLTVTSAQKNPTAFYLCASSRAFGLAGVDEQFFGPGTRLTVL.

This chain uses TRBV2 with TRBJ1-3, with D perhaps TRBD1 (6 bases). V dropped 7 bases and J dropped 7 bases, with 20 bases sitting between them. Germline V gives CDR1 SNHLY, CDR2 FYNNEI. CDR3 length: 15 amino acids. As DNA, the CDR3 is TGTGCCAGCACCACTGGGGGCCCTAGTCGGAACACCATATATTTT. Translating gives CASTTGGPSRNTIYF.

CDR3 coding DNA: TGTGCCAGCAGCTTTGGCCGGGACAGTCAAGAGACCCAGTACTTC. Its protein is CASSFGRDSQETQYF. The chain recombines TRBV5-4 with TRBJ2-5; TRBD1 aligns across 7 bases. The V segment lost 2 bases and the J segment 2 bases; nucleotides outside the gene matches: 6. The germline gives CDR1 SGHNT, CDR2 YYREEE (reference sequence). This CDR3 is 15 amino acids long.

The J gene is TRBJ2-2, the V gene TRBV27, with a weak D call TRBD1 (6 bases). Trimming removed 6 bases at V and 2 bases at J, with 13 bases between. CDR3 length: 15 residues. The germline gives CDR1 MNHEY, CDR2 SMNVEV (reference sequence). The CDR3 nucleotides are TGTGCCAGCAGCTCCGGGACACATAACACCGGGGAGCTGTTTTTT. Translated, it gives CASSSGTHNTGELFF.

The genes are TRBV4-2 and TRBJ2-1; D may be TRBD1 or TRBD2 (5 bases each). Germline V gene lookup returns CDR1 LGHNA and CDR2 YNFKEQ. V lost 6 bases, J lost 5 bases, and 14 bases lay in between. This CDR3 spans 14 amino acids. CDR3: CASSLRDGDNEQFF. The CDR3 DNA sequence: TGTGCCAGCAGTCTCCGGGACGGGGACAATGAGCAGTTCTTC.

The rearrangement links TRBV30 to TRBJ2-2; TRBD1 agrees at 12 bases. Germline assignment: CDR1 GTSNPN and CDR2 SVGIG (reference sequence). This CDR3 is built from 16 residues. With 0 bases clipped from V and 4 bases from J, the junction kept 3 bases outside the gene matches. The CDR3 region is CAWSVRGQGATGELFF. The CDR3 DNA reads as TGTGCCTGGAGTGTACGGGGACAGGGGGCCACCGGGGAGCTGTTTTTT.

CDR3 residues: CASSYLPSTDTQYF. In DNA, the CDR3 is TGTGCCAGCAGCTACCTACCTAGCACAGATACGCAGTATTTT. The chain joins TRBV7-2 to TRBJ2-3; D call uncertain. Germline-derived CDR1 and CDR2 are SGHTA and FQGNSA. This CDR3 spans 14 amino acids. V lost 4 bases and J 0 bases, leaving 8 bases between the germline ends.